This TCR beta chain was recovered during a study of shared clonotypes between healthy human individuals (dated by TCRdb to 2020 to 2021). Regarding the research as a whole: The cohort included three men and two women between 18 and 49 years of age. For each donor, three plates each were used for CD4 naive and CD4 memory, two plates were used for CD8 naive, and one plate was used for CD8 memory. To estimate repertoire size and how much clonotype sharing occurs between individuals, the study deeply sequenced the blood TCR repertoires of 5 or 6 healthy adults. To increase sequencing depth and limit assay-specific biases, different laboratories used diverse techniques to prepare libraries and sequence TCR repertoires. Each donor's leukapheresis produced roughly between roughly 0.94 and 9.5 billion PBMCs. On the study overall, not on this receptor specifically: Naive subsets generally had larger estimated clonotype richness than memory subsets did. Compared with non-shared clonotypes, clonotypes shared by all four sorted-subset donors had higher generation probabilities. Rarefaction of sorted-subset datasets indicated incomplete sequencing despite the large sequencing depth. Based on pairwise subsampling, the degree of clonotype sharing among donors was expected to be affected by sequencing depth. The genetic and exposure-history diversity represented was limited by the small number of donors. Sampling was restricted to blood, and TCR repertoires in tissues likely differ from the TCR repertoires found in blood. Sharing across four donors was observed for approximately 5% of naive CD4, about 4% of naive CD8, 2% to 2.5% of memory CD4, and around 0.42% of memory CD8 clonotypes.

The donors were healthy, HIV-negative adults who had no recently reported acute infections or vaccinations. Every donor was a Caucasian adult living in Nashville, Tennessee, USA. CD4+ T cells were enriched by magnetic negative selection, after which naive cells were positively selected on CD45RA and the negative fraction was taken as the memory subset. After blood collection by leukapheresis, PBMCs were isolated using Ficoll-Histopaque density gradient centrifugation and then cryopreserved in the vapor phase of liquid nitrogen. Analytical flow cytometry was used to check the purity and quantity of each magnetically sorted T cell population. Each sorted fraction had its genomic DNA isolated and then quantified by UV absorbance on a Nanodrop 2000c. A remark on this clone: Its antigen is currently not known. Base quality data are lacking; no much larger clone is found one base away.

Using the deep immunoSEQ assay, TCR CDR3 regions were amplified from genomic DNA by multiplex PCR. For each cell subset, the extracted genomic DNA was distributed evenly across all wells of several immunoSEQ 96-well plates, and each plate served as one replicate. Each replicate PCR for sorted subsets received about 180 ng genomic DNA, equal to about 30,000 T cell genomes. Purified libraries were measured with a Qubit 3.0 fluorometer, size-checked on a Bioanalyzer 2100, and measured again with the KAPA Library Quantification kit. Every immunoSEQ 96-well plate was sequenced on a separate single-read 150-cycle Illumina NextSeq 550 flow cell. In the authors' own workflow: The immunoSEQ output contained only junctional sequences without quality scores, so filtering could not match that applied to full-length reads. To assign V/J genes and CDR3, sequences were annotated against IMGT germline references using PyIR, a Python wrapper for IgBLAST v1.9. Reads were filtered out if the reads had weak V/J assignments (E-value above 1e-6), no CDR3, stop codons, out-of-frame junctions, or ambiguous translated residues. V3J clonotypes were defined as sequences sharing the same inferred V gene, J gene, and CDR3 amino acid sequence. The percentage overlap between two repertoires was calculated by dividing the number of shared unique clonotypes by the size of the smaller repertoire. Richness of each repertoire was evaluated using RTK rarefaction, the Chao1 estimator, and Recon v2.1 estimates of unobserved clonotypes. Generation probabilities were computed with OLGA for all TCRbeta clonotypes obtained by the gDNA method from four donors. Held by TCRdb, this immuneACCESS table contains in-frame sequences only and omits some clones. Under half of the omission traces to an unresolved V gene where checked; the cause of the rest is unknown. V and J calls and clone size follow that table, whereas D and trimming were derived from the DNA. The sample data list roughly 520,000 clones, and roughly 95% of these were observed just once. Jointly, the top ten make up approximately 0.06% of the sample.

Material for sequencing was naive CD4+ T cells sorted from blood. The cell subset or site label, as the study defines it: CD45RA+ positively selected. This TCR came from a woman aged 25-40 years in good health.

CDR3 protein: CASSYRAGGWETQYF. The nucleotide sequence is given as TGTGCCAGCAGTTATAGGGCAGGGGGCTGGGAGACCCAGTACTTC. Recombination connected TRBV6-6 to TRBJ2-5, with 8 middle bases fitting TRBD1. There are 15 amino acids in the CDR3, from cysteine to phenylalanine inclusive. This entry keeps only the CDR3 DNA: 45 bases, framed from base 1. From V the trimming removes 3 bases and from J it removes 5 bases, while the gene matches leave 8 bases of the junction unaccounted for. From a lookup of the germline V gene (reference sequence), CDR1 and CDR2 are MNHNY and SVGAGI.